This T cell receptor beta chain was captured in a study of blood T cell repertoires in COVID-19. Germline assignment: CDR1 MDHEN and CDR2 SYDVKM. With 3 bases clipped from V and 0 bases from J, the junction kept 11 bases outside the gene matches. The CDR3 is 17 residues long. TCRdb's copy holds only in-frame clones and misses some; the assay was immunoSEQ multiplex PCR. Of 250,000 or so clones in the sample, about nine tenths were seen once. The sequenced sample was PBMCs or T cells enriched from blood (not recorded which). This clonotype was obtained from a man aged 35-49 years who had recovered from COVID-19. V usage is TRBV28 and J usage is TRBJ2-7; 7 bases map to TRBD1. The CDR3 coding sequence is TGTGCCAGCAGTTTCAGGGACAGTCTTTTTAGCTCCTACGAGCAGTACTTC. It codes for CASSFRDSLFSSYEQYF. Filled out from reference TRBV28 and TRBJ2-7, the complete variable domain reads DVKVTQSSRYLVKRTGEKVFLECVQDMDHENMFWYRQDPGLGLRLIYFSYDVKMKEKGDIPEGYSVSREKKERFSLILESASTNQTSMYLCASSFRDSLFSSYEQYFGPGTRLTVT.